The 13 T cell receptor beta chains listed next were all sequenced from one sample in a study of T cell responses to AZD1222 COVID-19 vaccine. TCRdb's copy holds only in-frame clones and misses some; the assay was immunoSEQ multiplex PCR. This table holds around 140,000 clones, about 91% found once. The sample here was peripheral blood, taken 28 days after the second AZD1222 dose. All receptors derive from an adult who received the AZD1222 COVID-19 vaccine.

The CDR3: CASSLSGELFF. In DNA form, the CDR3 reads TGTGCCAGCAGTTTAAGCGGGGAGCTGTTTTTT. The chain has TRBV12-3 or TRBV12-4 and TRBJ2-2; no clear D. Trimming took 2 bases from V and 7 from J, leaving 2 bases between them. This CDR3 has 11 residues.

Here the CDR3 reads CASSIWDSNEKLFF. The DNA of the CDR3 is TGTGCCAGTAGTATATGGGACAGCAATGAAAAACTGTTTTTT. V is TRBV19 and J is TRBJ1-4; TRBD1 agrees at 7 bases. The V and J ends lost 2 bases and 5 bases, in that order; junction bases with no gene match: 2. Per germline, CDR1 LNHDA and CDR2 SQIVND (reference sequence). The CDR3 runs 14 residues.

This chain links TRBV4-3 with TRBJ2-1; D is undetermined. Trimming removed 0 bases at V and 11 bases at J, with 8 bases between. The germline V gene encodes CDR1 LGHNA and CDR2 YSLEER. The CDR3 covers 12 residues. The CDR3 DNA reads TGCGCCAGCAGCCAAGATTCCGGCAAGCAGTTCTTC. Encoded protein: CASSQDSGKQFF.

The V and J genes are TRBV19 and TRBJ1-2; D is uncertain. CDR1 is LNHDA and CDR2 is SQIVND in the germline V gene (reference sequence). CDR3 length: 13 amino acids. V dropped 2 bases and J dropped 7 bases, with 11 bases sitting between them. This CDR3 reads CASSISGLSGYTF. The CDR3 DNA reads as TGTGCCAGTAGTATATCTGGCCTGAGTGGCTACACCTTC.

This chain links TRBV2 with TRBJ2-3; possibly TRBD2 for D (5 bases). In germline, CDR1 is SNHLY, CDR2 FYNNEI. This CDR3 contains 13 residues. Trimming removed 8 bases from V and 4 bases from J, with 13 bases in between. The CDR3: CASVLSGADTQYF. CDR3 in DNA: TGTGCCAGCGTACTCAGCGGCGCAGATACGCAGTATTTT.

In this sample, this clone turned up once. J is TRBJ2-7 and V is TRBV30; 9 nucleotides agree with TRBD2. CDR1 GTSNPN and CDR2 SVGIG come from the germline V gene (reference sequence). V dropped 5 bases and J dropped 2; count of bases not matched to a gene: 4. The CDR3 is 13 amino acids. This chain's CDR3 is CAWGLAGTYEQYV. CDR3 bases: TGTGCCTGGGGGCTAGCGGGAACCTACGAGCAGTACGTC.

As for this clone: The junction and the germline gene differ at one end; a read error may be behind it. This rearrangement joins TRBV7-7 to TRBJ2-3, with a tentative D call TRBD1 (5 bases). This CDR3 is 15 amino acids long. CDR1 SSHAT and CDR2 FNYEAQ come from the germline V gene (reference sequence). The DNA for the CDR3 is TGTGCTAGCAGCTTAGGGGCAGCCTACACAGATACGCAGTATTTT. Its translation: CASSLGAAYTDTQYF. The whole variable domain, remainder taken from reference TRBV7-7 and TRBJ2-3, is GAGVSQSPRYKVTKRGQDVTLRCDPISSHATLYWYQQALGQGPEFLTYFNYEAQPDKSGLPSDRFSAERPEGSISTLTIQRTEQRDSAMYRCASSLGAAYTDTQYFGPGTRLTVL.

This clone turned up a few times. V gene TRBV4-2 combines with J gene TRBJ1-5; weak D call: TRBD1 (5 bases). Germline lookup yields CDR1 LGHNA and CDR2 YNFKEQ. CDR3 length: 16 residues. V was shortened by 0 bases and J by 4 bases, with 13 bases between the two germline ends. The CDR3, as DNA: TGTGCCAGCAGCCAAGAGCAGGGAGTTCTTAATCAGCCCCAGCATTTT. This translates into CASSQEQGVLNQPQHF.

This chain joins TRBV10-3 and TRBJ2-3; 9 bases align to TRBD2. J gave up 2 bases and V 4 bases, and 7 bases lay outside the gene matches. Per the germline V gene, CDR1 is ENHRY and CDR2 is SYGVKD. The CDR3 loop spans 16 amino acids. CDR3 protein: CAISGSLAGSTDTQYF. CDR3 bases: TGTGCCATCAGTGGGTCCCTAGCGGGGTCCACAGATACGCAGTATTTT.

The V call is TRBV11-2, the J call TRBJ1-1; perhaps TRBD1 as D (6 bases). CDR1 and CDR2 (germline): SGHAT, FQNNGV. The CDR3 contains 14 residues. With 5 bases removed from V and 2 bases from J, the gap between germline ends came to 12 bases. CDR3 coding DNA: TGTGCCAGCAGCCCCCTGACAGGAAACACTGAAGCTTTCTTT. Protein sequence: CASSPLTGNTEAFF.

The chain recombines TRBV19 with TRBJ2-3, with TRBD2 identical over 8 bases. Germline lookup yields CDR1 LNHDA and CDR2 SQIVND (reference sequence). The CDR3 has 14 amino acids. The junction had 6 bases not matched to a gene; V was cut back by 5 bases and J by 5 bases. The CDR3: CASSDGLARDTQYF. The CDR3 DNA is TGTGCCAGTAGTGACGGACTAGCCAGAGATACGCAGTATTTT. Full variable domain (outside the CDR3, taken from reference TRBV19 and TRBJ2-3): DGGITQSPKYLFRKEGQNVTLSCEQNLNHDAMYWYRQDPGQGLRLIYYSQIVNDFQKGDIAEGYSVSREKKESFPLTVTSAQKNPTAFYLCASSDGLARDTQYFGPGTRLTVL.

The chain has TRBV18 and TRBJ1-2; D is unresolved. Trimming shortened V by 3 bases and J by 5 bases, and 13 bases separated the two germline ends. This CDR3 comprises 14 residues. Germline CDR1 reads KGHSH; CDR2 reads LQKENI. The CDR3 loop reads CASSPKPLGYGYTF. The CDR3 nucleotides are TGTGCCAGCTCACCCAAGCCCCTGGGGTATGGCTACACCTTC.

The rearrangement joins TRBV5-6 to TRBJ1-2, with a possible D match to TRBD1 (6 bases). V dropped 6 bases and J dropped 3 bases, with 21 bases sitting between them. Germline CDR1 reads SGHDT; CDR2 reads YYEEEE. The CDR3 has 16 amino acids. In nucleotides, the CDR3 is TGTGCCAGCAACAGCTTGGTAGGGACAAGTGACTATGGCTACACCTTC. Residues: CASNSLVGTSDYGYTF. Combining the CDR3 with reference TRBV5-6 and TRBJ1-2 gives the whole variable domain DAGVTQSPTHLIKTRGQQVTLRCSPKSGHDTVSWYQQALGQGPQFIFQYYEEEERQRGNFPDRFSGHQFPNYSSELNVNALLLGDSALYLCASNSLVGTSDYGYTFGSGTRLTVV.